This passage covers 21 T cell receptor beta chains from one sample sequenced in a study of T-cell reconstitution after alpha-beta-depleted transplantation in children. The authors prepared the TCRbeta library with unique molecular identifiers. MiXCR, run by TCRdb on the PCR reads, gives a single entry per CDR3 protein. The sample holds about 470,000 distinct CDR3 sequences; 43% are singletons and the top ten take 27%. Material: PBMCs, obtained before TCRalphabeta/CD19-depleted stem cell transplant. These receptors all come from a girl aged 2 to 9 with aplastic anemia, due to receive a stem cell transplant.

A single count supports this clonotype. The rearrangement links TRBV20-1 to TRBJ2-1; the match to TRBD2 covers 7 bases. Germline V gene lookup returns CDR1 DFQATT and CDR2 SNEGSKA (reference sequence). J was trimmed by 7 bases and V by 3 bases; bases with no gene match: 9. This CDR3 has 14 amino acids. The CDR3 here is CSASSRRGLNEQFF. The DNA of the CDR3 is TGCAGTGCTAGTTCTCGGCGGGGGTTAAATGAGCAGTTCTTC.

CDR3 coding DNA: TGCGCCAGCATGGGGGCCCCTGGGGCCAACGTCCTGACTTTC. Translating gives CASMGAPGANVLTF. The chain couples TRBV4-1 to TRBJ2-6, with D tentatively TRBD1 (6 bases). The germline V gene encodes CDR1 MGHRA and CDR2 YSYEKL. V gave up 7 bases and J gave up 2 bases, with 9 bases separating them. CDR3 size: 14 residues.

This clonotype was found a few times. The chain couples TRBV27 to TRBJ1-2, with 10 bases fitting TRBD1. Germline CDR1 is MNHEY and CDR2 is SMNVEV (reference sequence). CDR3 length: 16 residues. The V and J ends lost 0 bases and 2 bases, in that order; junction bases with no gene match: 3. In DNA, the CDR3 is TGTGCCAGCAGTTTATCTGGGGACAGGGGCAACTATGGCTACACCTTC. It yields the protein CASSLSGDRGNYGYTF.

The chain uses TRBV9 and TRBJ1-6; TRBD1 matches 7 bases. Germline loops: CDR1 SGDLS, CDR2 YYNGEE. V shed 3 bases and J 6 bases; nucleotides not matched to a gene: 3. The CDR3 has 14 residues. DNA for the CDR3: TGTGCCAGCAGCGAGACAGGGCCTAATTCACCCCTCCACTTT. Protein sequence: CASSETGPNSPLHF.

In this sample, this clonotype turned up a few times. The chain is built from TRBV4-1 and TRBJ2-1; a possible D gene is TRBD2 (5 bases). CDR3 length: 16 amino acids. Germline V gene lookup returns CDR1 MGHRA and CDR2 YSYEKL. Trimming stripped 5 bases from V and 0 bases from J, with 14 bases between. CDR3 protein: CASSGWEPSSYNEQFF. CDR3 nucleotide sequence: TGCGCCAGCAGCGGTTGGGAGCCCAGCTCCTACAATGAGCAGTTCTTC.

This clonotype has a count of ten or more. The gene calls are TRBV10-2 and TRBJ2-7; the D gene could be TRBD1 or TRBD2 (5 bases each). CDR1 is WSHSY, CDR2 SAAADI, per germline. V lost 8 bases and J 0 bases, leaving 8 bases between the germline ends. This CDR3 region has 12 residues. The DNA for the CDR3 is TGCGCCAGCGGGACGGTCTCCTACGAGCAGTACTTC. This gives the protein CASGTVSYEQYF.

The gene calls are TRBV20-1 and TRBJ2-1; weak D call: TRBD2 (6 bases). The V end was cut by 5 bases, the J end by 0 bases, with 14 bases between. The CDR3 loop spans 15 amino acids. CDR1 is DFQATT and CDR2 is SNEGSKA in the germline V gene (reference sequence). Here the CDR3 reads CSALSGSSSYNEQFF. CDR3 bases: TGCAGTGCTCTAAGCGGGTCGAGCTCCTACAATGAGCAGTTCTTC.

J is TRBJ2-2 and V is TRBV7-6; D not certain. The ends were cut back, 2 bases at V and 7 bases at J, with 17 bases in the middle. The germline V gene has CDR1 SGHVS and CDR2 FNYEAQ. The CDR3 has 16 amino acids. The CDR3 here is CASSLRAPSEIGELFF. DNA for the CDR3: TGTGCCAGCAGCTTAAGGGCCCCCTCGGAGATCGGGGAGCTGTTTTTT.

This clonotype appeared a few times. The chain links TRBV20-1 to TRBJ2-1; D is perhaps TRBD2 (6 bases). The CDR3 is 15 residues long. V was shortened by 5 bases and J by 2 bases, with 16 bases between the two germline ends. Germline CDR1 reads DFQATT; CDR2 reads SNEGSKA (reference sequence). The CDR3 here is CSAPNVPGAYNEQFF. CDR3 in DNA: TGCAGTGCTCCCAACGTCCCGGGAGCCTACAATGAGCAGTTCTTC.

CDR3 region: CASSYSDRANQPQHF. CDR3 DNA: TGTGCCAGCAGTTACTCGGACAGGGCCAATCAGCCCCAGCATTTT. The chain recombines TRBV6-5 with TRBJ1-5, with 8 nucleotides matching TRBD1. V was clipped by 0 bases and J by 3 bases; unmatched bases: 1. The germline gives CDR1 MNHEY, CDR2 SVGAGI. There are 15 residues in the CDR3.

This clonotype was seen a handful of times. Mismatch with germline at one junction end may stem from a read error. This chain connects TRBV10-2 to TRBJ1-2; D call uncertain. The CDR3 has 16 residues. The germline gives CDR1 WSHSY, CDR2 SAAADI. In DNA form, the CDR3 reads TGCGCCAGCATTGAGACGGCAGGCAAGGGTGGCTATGGCTACACCTTC. Protein product: CASIETAGKGGYGYTF.

This clonotype appeared many times. The gene calls are TRBV7-2 and TRBJ1-6; the match to TRBD1 covers 7 bases. J was trimmed by 5 bases and V by 3 bases; bases with no gene match: 1. The CDR3 is 14 residues long. The V gene's germline CDR1 is SGHTA and CDR2 FQGNSA. The CDR3 nucleotides read TGTGCCAGCAGCTTGACAGGGAATAATTCACCCCTCCACTTT. Its translation is CASSLTGNNSPLHF.

Many counts were recorded for this clonotype. The J gene is TRBJ1-4, the V gene TRBV7-9; no firm D call. Germline V gene sequence: CDR1 SEHNR, CDR2 FQNEAQ (reference sequence). Trimming left V 5 bases short and J 8 bases short, with 6 bases between. The CDR3 is 11 amino acids. The CDR3 sequence is CASSPGEKLFF. CDR3 in DNA: TGTGCCAGCAGCCCGGGAGAAAAACTGTTTTTT.

The V call is TRBV6-5, the J call TRBJ2-3, with D tentatively TRBD2 (6 bases). CDR1 and CDR2 from the germline V gene are MNHEY and SVGAGI. Trimming pared 0 bases from V and 5 bases from J, leaving 18 bases between. This CDR3 comprises 17 residues. The CDR3 loop is CASSYSLGGPGGDTQYF. CDR3 coding DNA: TGTGCCAGCAGTTACTCTTTAGGCGGGCCCGGGGGAGATACGCAGTATTTT.

This rearrangement joins TRBV29-1 to TRBJ1-5; weak D call: TRBD1 (5 bases). CDR3 length equals 14 residues. Trimming took off 3 bases at V and 6 bases at J, with 15 bases between the two ends. The germline V gene encodes CDR1 SQVTM and CDR2 ANQGSEA. The CDR3 DNA reads as TGCAGCGTTGAGGTGGGGGAGGCTGGTCAGCCCCAGCATTTT. It yields the protein CSVEVGEAGQPQHF.

This clonotype came up a few times. This chain uses TRBV6-1 with TRBJ2-3; TRBD2 matches 8 bases. The CDR3 extends over 14 amino acids. With 7 bases clipped from V and 6 bases from J, the junction kept 9 bases outside the gene matches. Germline values: CDR1 MNHNS, CDR2 SASEGT. The CDR3 nucleotides are TGTGCCAGCAACAGAGGACTAGCAGGTGATACGCAGTATTTT. Its protein is CASNRGLAGDTQYF.

Many counts were recorded for this clonotype. The chain is built from TRBV4-1 and TRBJ1-4; D possibly corresponds to TRBD1 (6 bases). In germline, CDR1 is MGHRA, CDR2 YSYEKL. The CDR3 contains 17 residues. Trimming shortened V by 1 base and J by 1 base, and 13 bases separated the two germline ends. CDR3 sequence reads: CASSQGGQGRTNEKLFF. CDR3 in DNA: TGCGCCAGCAGCCAAGGAGGCCAGGGGAGAACTAATGAAAAACTGTTTTTT.

The chain links TRBV15 to TRBJ2-1; TRBD1 aligns across 10 bases. J was trimmed by 4 bases and V by 5 bases; bases with no gene match: 5. Germline lookup yields CDR1 LNHNV and CDR2 YYDKDF (reference sequence). This CDR3 has 15 amino acids. The CDR3, as DNA: TGTGCCACCAGCCCCCGGGACAGGGGTTACAATGAGCAGTTCTTC. Translating gives CATSPRDRGYNEQFF.

This clonotype was observed once. The chain combines TRBV19 with TRBJ2-5; perhaps D is TRBD1 or TRBD2 (5 bases each). The germline V gene has CDR1 LNHDA and CDR2 SQIVND (reference sequence). The CDR3 sequence is 14 residues long. Trimming took off 3 bases at V and 2 bases at J, with 10 bases between the two ends. Here the CDR3 DNA reads TGTGCCAGTAGTATCGGGGCAGGACAAGAGACCCAGTACTTC. Translating gives CASSIGAGQETQYF.

Only a few counts were recorded for this clonotype. The genes are TRBV4-3 and TRBJ2-5; D not certain. The germline V and J ends were trimmed by 3 bases and 1 base, with 15 bases remaining between them. CDR3 length equals 16 residues. The V gene's germline CDR1 is LGHNA and CDR2 YSLEER. The CDR3, as DNA: TGCGCCAGCAGCCAGGAAGGTACCCATGCCCAAGAGACCCAGTACTTC. Its translation is CASSQEGTHAQETQYF.

This clonotype has just a few counts. The chain joins TRBV7-6 to TRBJ2-7; no reliable D call. V was cut by 5 bases and J by 3 bases, with 11 bases left in between. The CDR3 extends over 13 amino acids. CDR1 and CDR2 from the germline V gene are SGHVS and FNYEAQ. The CDR3 sequence is CASSPQDGYEQYF. The DNA for the CDR3 is TGTGCCAGCAGCCCCCAGGACGGCTACGAGCAGTACTTC. Full variable domain (remainder filled in from reference TRBV7-6 and TRBJ2-7): GAGVSQSPRYKVTKRGQDVALRCDPISGHVSLYWYRQALGQGPEFLTYFNYEAQQDKSGLPNDRFSAERPEGSISTLTIQRTEQRDSAMYRCASSPQDGYEQYFGPGTRLTVT.